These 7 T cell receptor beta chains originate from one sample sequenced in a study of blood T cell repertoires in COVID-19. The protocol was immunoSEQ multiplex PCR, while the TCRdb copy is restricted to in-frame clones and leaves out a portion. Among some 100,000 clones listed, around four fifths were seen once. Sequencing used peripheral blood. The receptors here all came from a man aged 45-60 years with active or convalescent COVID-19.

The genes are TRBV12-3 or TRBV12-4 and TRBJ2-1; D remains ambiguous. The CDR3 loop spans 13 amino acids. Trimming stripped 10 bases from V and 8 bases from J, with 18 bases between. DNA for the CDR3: TGTGCCACATCATGGCTTATGGGCGATGAGCAGTTCTTC. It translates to CATSWLMGDEQFF.

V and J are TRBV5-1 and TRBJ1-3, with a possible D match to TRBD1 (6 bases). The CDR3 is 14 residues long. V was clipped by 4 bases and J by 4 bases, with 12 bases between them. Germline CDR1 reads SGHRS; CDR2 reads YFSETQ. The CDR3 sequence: CASSAGVRGNTIYF. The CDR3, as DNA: TGCGCCAGCAGCGCAGGGGTGCGAGGAAACACCATATATTTT.

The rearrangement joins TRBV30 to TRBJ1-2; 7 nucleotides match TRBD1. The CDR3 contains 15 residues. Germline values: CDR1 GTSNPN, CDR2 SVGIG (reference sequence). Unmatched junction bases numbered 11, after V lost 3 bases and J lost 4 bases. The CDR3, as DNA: TGTGCCTGGAGCAAAGGGACAGCCTCCCTCTATGGCTACACCTTC. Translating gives CAWSKGTASLYGYTF.

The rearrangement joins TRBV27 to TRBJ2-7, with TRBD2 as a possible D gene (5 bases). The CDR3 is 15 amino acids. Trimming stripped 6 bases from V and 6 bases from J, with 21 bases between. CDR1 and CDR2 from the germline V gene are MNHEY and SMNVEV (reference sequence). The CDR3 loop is CASRLPGYSPCEQYF. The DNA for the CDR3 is TGTGCCAGCAGGCTCCCGGGGTATTCCCCTTGCGAGCAGTACTTC.

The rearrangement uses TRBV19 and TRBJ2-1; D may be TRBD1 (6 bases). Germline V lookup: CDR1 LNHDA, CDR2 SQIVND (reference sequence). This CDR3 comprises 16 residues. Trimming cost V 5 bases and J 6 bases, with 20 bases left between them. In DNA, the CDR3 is TGTGCCAGTAGTCATCCGGGGCTCCCCAGGGGCAATGAGCAGTTCTTC. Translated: CASSHPGLPRGNEQFF.

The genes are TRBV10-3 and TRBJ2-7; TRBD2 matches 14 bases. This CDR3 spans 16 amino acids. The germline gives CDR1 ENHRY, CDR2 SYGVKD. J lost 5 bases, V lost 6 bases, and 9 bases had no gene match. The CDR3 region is CAIRPGLAGDLHEQYF. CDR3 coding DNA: TGTGCCATCAGGCCGGGACTAGCGGGAGACCTCCACGAGCAGTACTTC.

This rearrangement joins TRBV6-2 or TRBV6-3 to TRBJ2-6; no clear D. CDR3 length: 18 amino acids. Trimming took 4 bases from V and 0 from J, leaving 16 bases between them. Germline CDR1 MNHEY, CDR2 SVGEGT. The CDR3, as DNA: TGTGCCAGCAGTTGGCCATTGGGCGAAGGCTCTGGGGCCAACGTCCTGACTTTC. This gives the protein CASSWPLGEGSGANVLTF.